This T cell receptor (beta chain) stems from a study of blood T cells in healthy people across ages. Findings and limits, study-wide: Unsorted PBMC material precluded a definitive naive versus antigen-experienced comparison. There were more naive CD4+ cells and higher diversity in long-lived donors than in aged donors.

This clonotype appeared a few times. Its specificity is not known. Whenever a sample was processed, at least 6.5 million PBMCs were isolated. Per sample, extraction of total RNA gave at least 6 micrograms in every case. The length of the CDR3 is 14 residues. Together with a sample-barcoded 5' primer, a J-beta primer mix was included in a second PCR lasting about 7 to 12 cycles. TCRdb reprocessed the 5' RACE reads via MiXCR and lists one record per CDR3 protein. Among 950,000 to 1,200,000 distinct CDR3 sequences listed, 35% to 40% were seen once. Sequenced: blood. This TCR was sampled from a man aged 18 to 29 in good health. The V and J genes are TRBV21-1 and TRBJ2-7; TRBD1 is taken as the D call from the table, unchecked against the DNA. TRBV21-1 has pseudogene status. In nucleotides, the CDR3 is TGTGCCAGCAGCAAAACCAGGGGGGTCTACGAGCAGTACTTC. As protein: CASSKTRGVYEQYF.